Following are 18 T cell receptor beta chains from one sample sequenced in a study of cytomegalovirus exposure and HLA in healthy donors. PCR primers comprised 60 Vbeta and 13 Jbeta primers. Some clones are missing from TCRdb's copy, which holds only in-frame ones; the method was immunoSEQ multiplex PCR. The sample yields about 210,000 clones, more than 75% seen once. Material: PBMCs. The receptors originated from a man aged 40-55 years in good health and CMV-seropositive.

The chain combines TRBV6-5 with TRBJ1-4, with D hard to call. This CDR3 spans 13 amino acids. From germline, CDR1 is MNHEY and CDR2 SVGAGI. The CDR3: CGSQPRLGEKLFF. The CDR3 nucleotides read TGTGGATCCCAACCCAGGCTGGGTGAAAAACTGTTTTTT.

This rearrangement joins TRBV2 to TRBJ1-4; D gene ambiguous. Germline CDR1 and CDR2: SNHLY and FYNNEI. This CDR3 spans 15 amino acids. V was shortened by 5 bases and J by 0 bases, with 10 bases between the two germline ends. CDR3 sequence: CASSFIETTNEKLFF. The DNA of the CDR3 is TGTGCCAGCAGTTTCATAGAGACAACTAATGAAAAACTGTTTTTT.

V and J are TRBV6-6 and TRBJ2-3, with TRBD2 matching 7 bases. The V gene's germline CDR1 is MNHNY and CDR2 SVGAGI (reference sequence). The V and J ends lost 4 bases and 0 bases, in that order; junction bases with no gene match: 7. This CDR3 comprises 16 residues. The CDR3 DNA follows: TGTGCCAGCAGTTCGGGACGGGACTATAGCACAGATACGCAGTATTTT. This codes for CASSSGRDYSTDTQYF.

This chain uses TRBV28 with TRBJ1-4, with D unclear. With 2 bases removed from V and 6 bases from J, the gap between germline ends came to 10 bases. Germline CDR1 is MDHEN and CDR2 is SYDVKM. This CDR3 has 14 amino acids. The CDR3: CASSLRESYEKLFF. CDR3 bases: TGTGCCAGCAGTTTAAGGGAGAGTTATGAAAAACTGTTTTTT.

The V gene is TRBV19, the J gene TRBJ2-7; 8 positions match TRBD1. J gave up 5 bases and V 7 bases, and 10 bases lay outside the gene matches. The length of the CDR3 is 14 residues. Germline V CDR1 and CDR2: LNHDA, SQIVND (reference sequence). CDR3 amino acids: CASTKTGAVDEQYF. CDR3 bases: TGTGCCAGTACCAAGACAGGGGCCGTTGACGAGCAGTACTTC. Looking up the rest from reference TRBV19 and TRBJ2-7 gives the full variable domain: DGGITQSPKYLFRKEGQNVTLSCEQNLNHDAMYWYRQDPGQGLRLIYYSQIVNDFQKGDIAEGYSVSREKKESFPLTVTSAQKNPTAFYLCASTKTGAVDEQYFGPGTRLTVT.

J is TRBJ1-6 and V is TRBV18; 9 nucleotides agree with TRBD1. V was pared by 5 bases and J by 9 bases, with 14 bases of the junction left unmatched. The CDR3 length is 17 residues. CDR1 and CDR2 (germline): KGHSH, LQKENI. CDR3 DNA: TGTGCCAGCTCAACGATACTTCGACAGGGGGGTTCTTCACCCCTCCACTTT. Amino acids: CASSTILRQGGSSPLHF.

The chain employs TRBV4-2 and TRBJ2-7; 7 bases match TRBD2. CDR1 is LGHNA, CDR2 YNFKEQ, per germline. The CDR3 consists of 15 residues. V shed 0 bases, J shed 2 bases, and the junction held 4 bases outside the gene matches. The CDR3: CASSQEWLAAYEQYF. CDR3 DNA: TGTGCCAGCAGCCAAGAATGGCTAGCGGCCTACGAGCAGTACTTC.

The table lists this clone with a few counts. The gene calls are TRBV13 and TRBJ2-1; TRBD2 matches at 9 bases. Germline CDR1 PRHDT, CDR2 FYEKMQ (reference sequence). The CDR3 covers 15 residues. The junction had 7 bases not matched to a gene; V was cut back by 2 bases and J by 8 bases. The CDR3 is CASSLWASGVDEQFF. The DNA of the CDR3 is TGTGCCAGCAGCTTATGGGCTAGCGGGGTGGATGAGCAGTTCTTC.

This clone ranks as medium-sized. V usage is TRBV6-1 and J usage is TRBJ2-1; 7 nucleotides align to TRBD1. After removal of 5 bases from V and 4 bases from J, the junction contained 5 bases not matched to a gene. This CDR3 is 14 amino acids long. Per germline, CDR1 MNHNS and CDR2 SASEGT. The CDR3 DNA is TGTGCCAGCAGTCTCGGGACAGATTACAATGAGCAGTTCTTC. This translates into CASSLGTDYNEQFF.

V and J are TRBV19 and TRBJ2-2, with D maybe TRBD1 (5 bases). The CDR3 runs to 15 residues. Germline V gene data show CDR1 as LNHDA and CDR2 as SQIVND (reference sequence). Trimming took off 3 bases at V and 6 bases at J, with 14 bases between the two ends. The CDR3 DNA reads TGTGCCAGTAGTATCCTTGCAGGGATGGCCGGGGAGCTGTTTTTT. Its translation is CASSILAGMAGELFF.

This clone appeared a few times. The chain has TRBV5-6 and TRBJ1-1; D unclear. Looked up from germline, CDR1 is SGHDT and CDR2 is YYEEEE. V lost 0 bases to trimming and J lost 7 bases, with 7 bases between them. The CDR3 is 12 amino acids. The CDR3 spells CASSLGPLEAFF. CDR3 DNA sequence: TGTGCCAGCAGCTTGGGGCCGCTTGAAGCTTTCTTT.

This clone showed up just a few times. This chain connects TRBV7-8 to TRBJ1-5; D is undetermined. This CDR3 is 15 amino acids long. Trimming took off 6 bases at V and 0 bases at J, with 12 bases between the two ends. Germline CDR1 reads SGHVS; CDR2 reads FQNEAQ. The CDR3 loop reads CASSPATGSNQPQHF. DNA of the CDR3: TGTGCCAGCAGTCCAGCAACGGGTAGCAATCAGCCCCAGCATTTT.

The CDR3 loop reads CASSEGLAGGLYEQFF. The CDR3 DNA reads as TGCGCCAGCAGCGAGGGACTAGCGGGAGGGCTTTATGAGCAGTTCTTC. The V call is TRBV5-1, the J call TRBJ2-1; TRBD2 matches at 16 bases. Germline loops: CDR1 SGHRS, CDR2 YFSETQ. This CDR3 has 16 residues. The ends lost 4 bases at V and 8 bases at J; junction bases unmatched: 6.

This clone has only one observation. V usage is TRBV4-2 and J usage is TRBJ1-2; a possible D gene is TRBD1 (5 bases). V lost 1 base to trimming and J lost 6 bases, with 6 bases between them. The CDR3 contains 12 residues. Per the germline V gene, CDR1 is LGHNA and CDR2 is YNFKEQ. In nucleotides, the CDR3 is TGTGCCAGCAGCCAAGTACAGGATGGCTACACCTTC. Translation: CASSQVQDGYTF.

This sequence joins TRBV6-5 and TRBJ1-1, with D possibly being TRBD1 (6 bases). CDR3 length: 14 amino acids. In germline, CDR1 is MNHEY, CDR2 SVGAGI. The V and J ends lost 5 bases and 3 bases respectively, with 13 bases between them. Written as DNA, the CDR3 is TGTGCCAGCAGTAAGGTTACAGGGTACACTGAAGCTTTCTTT. Its protein is CASSKVTGYTEAFF.

This rearrangement joins TRBV7-8 to TRBJ2-7, with TRBD1 as a possible D gene (5 bases). V lost 2 bases to trimming and J lost 3 bases, with 8 bases between them. Germline loops: CDR1 SGHVS, CDR2 FQNEAQ. The CDR3 is 13 residues long. CDR3 bases: TGTGCCAGCAGCTTACTAGGGGACTACGAGCAGTACGTC. This codes for CASSLLGDYEQYV.

In its sample, this clone was seen a few times. The chain combines TRBV9 with TRBJ2-7, with D possibly being TRBD1 (7 bases). Trimming left V 4 bases short and J 0 bases short, with 11 bases between. The CDR3 contains 14 residues. Germline V gives CDR1 SGDLS, CDR2 YYNGEE. The CDR3 here is CASSPGGYSYEQYF. The CDR3 bases are TGTGCCAGCAGCCCAGGGGGGTACTCCTACGAGCAGTACTTC.

The chain carries TRBV9 and TRBJ1-3; a weak D match, TRBD1 (6 bases). The CDR3 runs 15 residues. Germline CDR1 is SGDLS and CDR2 is YYNGEE. V dropped 4 bases and J dropped 2 bases, with 13 bases sitting between them. The CDR3 spells CASSITWTAGNTIYF. CDR3 coding DNA: TGTGCCAGCAGCATTACGTGGACAGCTGGAAACACCATATATTTT.